This T cell receptor (beta chain) was captured by sequencing in a study of T cells after yellow fever vaccination. Study overall: The SMART-Seq v4 Ultra Low Input method served to prepare the low-cell-number fractions. Regarding the study as a whole: Peaking on day 5 versus 15, the secondary response was faster but weaker.

5'RACE template switching added a universal primer site and UMIs to TCR cDNA. TCRdb used MiXCR to reprocess the 5' RACE reads, holding one entry per CDR3 protein. The sample has about 260,000 distinct CDR3 sequences, over 3% seen once. This clonotype came up many times. The target antigen is unknown. The starting material was PBMCs, obtained 15 days after the yellow fever booster vaccination. This sequence originates from a man between 18 and 35 years old who received the YFV17D yellow fever vaccine.

CDR3 region: CASSVVLAGQETQYF. Here the CDR3 DNA reads TGTGCCAGCAGCGTTGTCCTAGCGGGACAAGAGACCCAGTACTTC. The gene calls are TRBV5-4 and TRBJ2-5; 9 nucleotides agree with TRBD2. Germline-derived CDR1 and CDR2 are SGHNT and YYREEE (reference sequence). V lost 4 bases and J lost 2; bases outside the gene matches: 6. The CDR3 runs to 15 residues. The whole variable domain, remainder taken from reference TRBV5-4 and TRBJ2-5, is ETGVTQSPTHLIKTRGQQVTLRCSSQSGHNTVSWYQQALGQGPQFIFQYYREEENGRGNFPPRFSGLQFPNYSSELNVNALELDDSALYLCASSVVLAGQETQYFGPGTRLLVL.